A selection of T cell receptor beta chains follows, all from one sample in a study of long-term antiretroviral therapy in people with HIV. Using immunoSEQ multiplex PCR, the repertoire was profiled, and TCRdb retains in-frame clones only, with some absent. The profile shows over 25,000 clones, about 96% of them singletons. Sequences were derived from unsorted PBMCs, sampled 6.6 years after starting antiretroviral therapy. These receptors came from a man aged 25 to 40 with HIV. CDR3s include the opening cysteine and the closing phenylalanine or tryptophan. Fields, in order: D gene, V gene, CDR3 protein. D genes are given only for firm matches.

TRBD2,TRBV19,CASSMGGGYEQYF
TRBD2,TRBV10-1,CASPTRASGRGGGGDIQYF
.,TRBV19,CASSGRYGYTF
.,TRBV11-2,CASTGIGGPDRYTDTQYF
.,TRBV5-6,CASSLVAMEQYF
TRBD1,TRBV10-3,CAISETGDTEAFF
TRBD1,TRBV7-9,CASSFRDRPYEQYF
.,TRBV4-2,CASSQDTGTAFTANYGYTF
.,TRBV7-9,CASRGLGSYGYTF
.,TRBV15,CATSRDKNRPGELFF
.,TRBV30,CAWSPGAANGQPQHF
TRBD1,TRBV25-1,CASSEGTGYPQHF
.,TRBV7-9,CASSLRTPSGYTF
.,TRBV5-4,CASSLDDYEQYF
TRBD1,TRBV5-1,CASSLTGQGAPLYGYTF
TRBD1,TRBV4-3,CASSPGQGTGANVLTF
TRBD1,TRBV7-9,CASSFGQGGFYGYTF
.,TRBV5-5,CASSLGWDGGGAAYEQYF
.,TRBV7-8,CASSLASGTTNEKLFF
.,TRBV7-9,CASSLMNTEAFF
TRBD1,TRBV13,CASSSGTGGDEQYF
.,TRBV13,CASSLEGHREAFF
.,TRBV18,CASSPSRSNQPQHF
.,TRBV2,CASSDLRGANNEQFF
TRBD2,TRBV2,CASTGLAGAYEQYF
.,TRBV5-6,CASSYAGELFF
.,TRBV4-2,CASSRRLTTNEKLFF
.,TRBV19,CASSIVGGGGEPQHF
TRBD1,TRBV6-1,CASSEVGTGDTEAFF
.,TRBV9,CASSVWPSEQFF
.,TRBV6-6,CASSTLTGELFF
TRBD2,TRBV7-2,CASSFRTSAVEQYF
TRBD2,TRBV2,CASTPLAGDRDTQYF
TRBD1,TRBV6-1,CASSDSGRGDTQYF
.,TRBV28,CASSSFQETQYF
.,TRBV2,CASNGGGNSPLHF
TRBD2,TRBV4-3,CASSPSGGHYNEQFF
.,TRBV27,CASSGSWNYYNEQFF
.,TRBV2,CASLETGPSSTEAFF
.,TRBV5-1,CASSLEAGKIDEQYF
.,TRBV18,CASSAGEDSPLHF
TRBD1,TRBV29-1,CSVSGGRGNEQFF
.,TRBV28,CASNIYGGDYYGYTF
TRBD1,TRBV7-2,CASSLRRQGARNTEAFF
.,TRBV7-6,CASSFGPGRGNEQFF
.,TRBV29-1,CSTYTGIRTEAFF
TRBD2,TRBV27,CASSSTSGRGGNYNEQFF
.,TRBV19,CASNPQAGLGQPQHF
.,TRBV15,CATSRGGGYTF
.,TRBV6-6,CASSEGMVSYTF
.,TRBV7-6,CASSLEARVDSYNEQFF
TRBD2,TRBV7-9,CASSLTWGLANYEQYF